A single T cell receptor beta chain is shown here with its context. Its antigen is unidentified. The source of the sample is a study of cytomegalovirus exposure and HLA in healthy donors. Each of the donors was a healthy bone marrow donor. Study findings and constraints: In a later analysis, common viral pathogens appeared linked to several of the most significant clusters. TCR sequences were mostly rare, though some public TCRs occurred in many donors.

Germline CDR1 is MNHEY and CDR2 is SMNVEV (reference sequence). With 2 bases removed from V and 8 bases from J, the gap between germline ends came to 12 bases. The CDR3 consists of 13 residues. The PCR employed 60 Vbeta primers together with 13 Jbeta primers. TCRdb's copy holds only in-frame clones and misses some; the assay was immunoSEQ multiplex PCR. The sample shows about 190,000 clones, approximately 78% of them seen only once. Source material: PBMCs. The genes are TRBV27 and TRBJ2-5; D is unresolved. The source of this sequence is a woman between 18 and 30 years old in good health and CMV-seronegative. The CDR3 DNA is TGTGCCAGCAGTTTAGGGCCGCCGCTAACCCAGTACTTC. Translating gives CASSLGPPLTQYF.